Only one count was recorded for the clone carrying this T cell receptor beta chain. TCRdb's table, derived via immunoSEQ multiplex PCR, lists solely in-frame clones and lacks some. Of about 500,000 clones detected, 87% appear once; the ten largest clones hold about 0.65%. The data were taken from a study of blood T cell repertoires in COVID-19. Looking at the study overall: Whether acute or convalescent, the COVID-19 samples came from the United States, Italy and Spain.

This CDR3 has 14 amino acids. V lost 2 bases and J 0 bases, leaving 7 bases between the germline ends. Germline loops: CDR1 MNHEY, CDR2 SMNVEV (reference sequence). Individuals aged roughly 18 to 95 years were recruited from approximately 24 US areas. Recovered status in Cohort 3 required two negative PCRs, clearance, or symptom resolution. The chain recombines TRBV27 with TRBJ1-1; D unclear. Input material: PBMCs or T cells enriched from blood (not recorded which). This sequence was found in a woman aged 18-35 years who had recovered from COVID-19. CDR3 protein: CASSLRRMNTEAFF. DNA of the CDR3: TGTGCCAGCAGTTTAAGGCGGATGAACACTGAAGCTTTCTTT.